The rows below give T cell receptor beta chains drawn from one sample of a study of blood T cell repertoires in COVID-19. Profiling relied on immunoSEQ multiplex PCR, and the TCRdb table lists in-frame clones only, not all of them. The sample lists approximately 280,000 clones, around nine tenths occurring once. The sample was peripheral blood. The receptors derive from a woman in her twenties or thirties with COVID-19, enrolled during active disease. Both conserved end residues are part of each CDR3. The order of the fields is clone size, D gene, J gene, V gene, CDR3 DNA, CDR3 protein. A D gene is named only where the DNA matches it firmly. Expanded clones are given a class, and other clones once, few, many or no size at all.

size: .; D: .; J: TRBJ1-3; V: TRBV29-1; DNA: TGCAGCGTTGCCCACAGCTCTGGAAACACCATATATTTT; CDR3: CSVAHSSGNTIYF
size: .; D: .; J: TRBJ1-5; V: TRBV6-1; DNA: TGTGCCAGCAGTGAAGCGGCAGGGTCGGATCAGCCCCAGCATTTT; CDR3: CASSEAAGSDQPQHF
size: .; D: .; J: TRBJ2-5; V: TRBV11-2; DNA: TGTGCCAGCAGCTCCGTCCCCAGAGAGACCCAGTACTTC; CDR3: CASSSVPRETQYF
size: .; D: .; J: TRBJ2-7; V: TRBV3-1/TRBV3-2; DNA: TGTGCCAGCAGCCAAAGGGGGAGAAGCTACGAGCAGTACTTC; CDR3: CASSQRGRSYEQYF
size: .; D: .; J: TRBJ2-3; V: TRBV28; DNA: TGTGCCAGCAGCCGACGGGGAGCAGATACGCAGTATTTT; CDR3: CASSRRGADTQYF
size: .; D: TRBD1; J: TRBJ1-4; V: TRBV4-1; DNA: TGCGCCAGCAGCCGGGACAGGGTTGGCGAAAAACTGTTTTTT; CDR3: CASSRDRVGEKLFF
size: .; D: TRBD2; J: TRBJ2-1; V: TRBV7-2; DNA: TGTGCCAGCAGCTCGGGACTAGCGAGCGGATACAATGAGCAGTTCTTC; CDR3: CASSSGLASGYNEQFF
size: few; D: TRBD1; J: TRBJ1-2; V: TRBV27; DNA: TGTGCCAGCAGTCACTGGACAGGAAAGGACTATGGCTACACCTTC; CDR3: CASSHWTGKDYGYTF
size: .; D: .; J: TRBJ2-1; V: TRBV30; DNA: TGTGCCTGGAGCACTAGCTCCTACAATGAGCAGTTCTTC; CDR3: CAWSTSSYNEQFF
size: .; D: .; J: TRBJ2-5; V: TRBV6-4; DNA: TGTGCCAGCAGTGAAAGGGGGACAAAAGAGACCCAGTACTTC; CDR3: CASSERGTKETQYF
size: .; D: .; J: TRBJ1-2; V: TRBV7-3; DNA: TGTGCCAGCAGCTTAACTCCAGGGCCAACCGGGGGCTACACCTTC; CDR3: CASSLTPGPTGGYTF
size: .; D: TRBD1; J: TRBJ1-2; V: TRBV3-1/TRBV3-2; DNA: TGTGCCAGCAGCACAGGGGGGGGGACCTATGGCTACACCTTC; CDR3: CASSTGGGTYGYTF
size: .; D: .; J: TRBJ2-7; V: TRBV25-1; DNA: TGTGCCAGCAGTGAACCGGGATCCTCCTACGAGCAGTACTTC; CDR3: CASSEPGSSYEQYF